This TCR beta chain is drawn from a study of T cell responses to AZD1222 COVID-19 vaccine (dated by TCRdb to 2020 to 2023). For the wider study: A total of approximately 240 trial participants underwent TCR sequencing, of whom 207 had received two doses of AZD1222 and 26 had received two doses of the MenACWY control vaccine. Trial participants were enrolled into age subgroups of 18-55, 56-69 and 70-plus years, which contained roughly 150, 30 and 60 TCR-sequenced participants, respectively.

The time point label corresponds to: about 28 days (+/-7) after the second vaccine dose. AZD1222 recipients given second doses at about 4 weeks or at about 12 weeks were pooled, since spike-specific TCR depth and breadth were not found to differ between the two schedules. The vaccinee samples were drawn from two UK trials, COV001 and COV002, one of which was a single-blind randomized controlled phase 2/3 trial testing AZD1222 (ChAdOx1 nCoV-19) in healthy adults. For TCRbeta chain sequencing, PBMC samples from trial participants were taken at day 0 and at day 28 after the second dose. Study-wide findings and limitations: Participants were mostly white British, with more females than males. The authors suggested clonal diversity may have been underestimated. Because no samples from the day 14 peak response were available, repertoires could be characterized only after the peak T cell response. After two AZD1222 doses, both the breadth and the depth of spike-specific TCRs were significantly higher than at day 0 and than in MenACWY recipients. Reportedly, close to half of the unique spike-specific TCRs recognized epitopes lying outside the regions that are mutated in the B.1.351 and B.1.1.7 variants. Conclusions about previously exposed vaccinees are limited because only six or seven AZD1222 recipients were SARS-CoV-2 seropositive at baseline. The 56-69-year group was small, and its depth increase did not reach significance, likely because of low power. The whole spike protein was spanned by vaccine-associated CD4 TCRs, and dominant responses were seen in regions 160-218 and 743-854.

The CDR3 regions of human TCRbeta chains were subjected to immunosequencing. For the original study's pipeline: Repertoire TCRs were matched against a reference library of SARS-CoV-2-specific TCRs generated with the MIRA antigen-specificity platform. Breadth was defined as the fraction of unique TCRs that were SARS-CoV-2-associated. Depth was defined as the fraction of total T cells that were SARS-CoV-2-associated. Using the MIRA data, every spike-specific TCR was mapped to the spike region that the TCR reacted to and assigned to either a CD4 or a CD8 class. Log10-transformed breadth and depth values were compared by one-way ANOVA with Sidak's multiple comparisons tests. The source is immuneACCESS, and TCRdb retained only in-frame sequences with V and J called. Part of the clones is not carried over; for the studies checked, unresolved V genes explain less than half of this, and the remainder is unexplained. That table supplies the V and J calls and clone size; D and trimming were determined from the DNA. The sample table lists 140,000 or so clones, approximately 91% of them with a count of one. The leading ten clones occupy approximately 2% of the sample.

About this clone itself: Which antigen it targets is not known. No base quality information exists; no much larger clone differs at one position.

V is reduced by 5 bases and J by 7 bases, leaving a spacing of 14 bases between them. Including the terminal cysteine and phenylalanine, the CDR3 comprises 13 residues. This entry keeps only the CDR3 DNA: 39 bases, framed from base 1. According to the germline V gene (reference sequence), CDR1 reads MNHEY and CDR2 reads SMNVEV. Recombination linked TRBV27 to TRBJ1-2; TRBD1 is perhaps the D gene, given 6 matching bases. The sequences come from peripheral blood, collected 28 days after the second AZD1222 dose. This receptor was taken from an adult who received the AZD1222 COVID-19 vaccine. For the CDR3, the sequence is CASSLQGKAGYTF. The nucleotide sequence is given as TGTGCCAGCAGTCTACAGGGTAAAGCTGGCTACACCTTC.